The next 10 T cell receptor beta chains were all read from a single sample in a study of early T cells in non-severe SARS-CoV-2 infection. TCRdb redid the calling of the 5' RACE reads with MiXCR, one entry per CDR3 protein. Of tens of thousands of distinct CDR3 sequences in the sample, under 15% were seen once. Sequencing input: whole blood. The receptors come from an adult who was a healthcare worker with PCR-confirmed SARS-CoV-2 infection or an uninfected control (not recorded which).

This clonotype was picked up many times. The chain has TRBV29-1 and TRBJ2-1; D call uncertain. With 5 bases removed from V and 7 bases from J, the gap between germline ends came to 6 bases. The germline CDR1 and CDR2 sequences are SQVTM and ANQGSEA. The CDR3 runs 10 residues. The CDR3 DNA is TGCAGCGTTTGGATAAATGAGCAGTTCTTC. The encoded protein is CSVWINEQFF.

This clonotype was seen ten or more times. The rearrangement joins TRBV29-1 to TRBJ2-7; perhaps TRBD2 as D (5 bases). CDR1 and CDR2 (germline): SQVTM, ANQGSEA. This CDR3 is 13 amino acids long. V lost 7 bases and J lost 3, with 16 bases in between. The CDR3 DNA reads as TGCAGCGCCAAACGGGATATCGGCTACGAGCAGTACTTC. Translating gives CSAKRDIGYEQYF.

This clonotype was counted at least ten times. The V gene is TRBV20-1, the J gene TRBJ2-1, with 12 positions matching TRBD2. The germline V gene has CDR1 DFQATT and CDR2 SNEGSKA (reference sequence). This CDR3 comprises 14 residues. After removal of 7 bases from V and 6 bases from J, the junction contained 7 bases not matched to a gene. The CDR3 loop reads CSGLAGGLGNEQFF. The CDR3 DNA sequence: TGCAGTGGGCTAGCGGGAGGGTTGGGCAATGAGCAGTTCTTC.

This clonotype occurred a few times. The rearrangement uses TRBV5-1 and TRBJ2-2; TRBD2 agrees at 11 bases. CDR3 length equals 15 residues. The ends lost 5 bases at V and 5 bases at J; junction bases unmatched: 5. Germline lookup yields CDR1 SGHRS and CDR2 YFSETQ. Here the CDR3 reads CASSLLAGETGELFF. CDR3 nucleotides: TGCGCCAGCAGTTTACTAGCGGGAGAGACCGGGGAGCTGTTTTTT.

This clonotype was detected a few times. The V gene is TRBV28, the J gene TRBJ1-1, with D unclear. CDR1 is MDHEN, CDR2 SYDVKM, per germline. The V end was cut by 10 bases, the J end by 0 bases, with 12 bases between. The CDR3 is 13 amino acids. This CDR3 is CATFPILNTEAFF. CDR3 DNA sequence: TGTGCCACCTTCCCGATTCTGAACACTGAAGCTTTCTTT. The variable domain in full, with the rest retrieved from reference TRBV28 and TRBJ1-1, is DVKVTQSSRYLVKRTGEKVFLECVQDMDHENMFWYRQDPGLGLRLIYFSYDVKMKEKGDIPEGYSVSREKKERFSLILESASTNQTSMYLCATFPILNTEAFFGQGTRLTVV.

This clonotype was counted ten times or more. The V gene is TRBV7-2, the J gene TRBJ2-2; D gene unclear. The CDR3 spans 15 residues. CDR1 and CDR2 (germline): SGHTA, FQGNSA. Trimming removed 0 bases from V and 0 bases from J, with 5 bases in between. CDR3: CASSLALANTGELFF. In DNA form, the CDR3 reads TGTGCCAGCAGCTTAGCCCTAGCGAACACCGGGGAGCTGTTTTTT.

This clonotype has only a few counts. The chain is built from TRBV4-1 and TRBJ2-1; D is uncertain. CDR3 length: 13 residues. The germline V gene encodes CDR1 MGHRA and CDR2 YSYEKL. V lost 8 bases and J lost 4, with 12 bases in between. The CDR3 spells CASALEVYNEQFF. CDR3 nucleotides: TGCGCCAGCGCTTTAGAGGTTTACAATGAGCAGTTCTTC.

This clonotype has just a few counts. The chain has TRBV29-1 and TRBJ2-7, with D possibly TRBD2 on 5 matching bases. Germline-derived CDR1 and CDR2 are SQVTM and ANQGSEA. The CDR3 runs 11 residues. The ends were cut back, 3 bases at V and 6 bases at J, with 9 bases in the middle. The CDR3 sequence is CSVDEGPEQYF. CDR3 nucleotides: TGCAGCGTTGATGAGGGCCCCGAGCAGTACTTC.

The genes are TRBV7-7 and TRBJ2-1, with D unclear. V lost 5 bases and J lost 0, with 20 bases in between. This CDR3 is 18 amino acids long. From germline, CDR1 is SSHAT and CDR2 FNYEAQ (reference sequence). CDR3 sequence (DNA): TGTGCCAGCAGCCCTTTAATACCAGCTTTCAGCTCCTACAATGAGCAGTTCTTC. Amino acids: CASSPLIPAFSSYNEQFF.

This clonotype was seen many times. The J gene is TRBJ2-7, the V gene TRBV20-1; D is unresolved. Germline V CDR1 and CDR2: DFQATT, SNEGSKA (reference sequence). Trimming removed 3 bases at V and 0 bases at J, with 15 bases between. The CDR3 is 15 residues long. DNA for the CDR3: TGCAGTGCTAGTTCAGGACGGCGAAGCTCCTACGAGCAGTACTTC. It translates to CSASSGRRSSYEQYF.